This T cell receptor beta chain was found in a study of CD8 T cells in ankylosing spondylitis. General study points: Certain motif variants had earlier been reported in reactive arthritis synovial fluid and blood.

As concerns this clonotype: Its cognate antigen is unknown.

MiXCR was run by TCRdb on the 5' RACE reads, yielding one entry per CDR3 protein. Of approximately 290,000 distinct CDR3 sequences listed, around 20% are singletons. The TCR was taken from a female donor with ankylosing spondylitis or in good health (not recorded which). Sequencing was done on a sample of blood, either unsorted or a sorted T cell fraction (not recorded which).

The CDR3 DNA follows: TGCGCCAGCAGTATCGGACACGGGTCCTACGAGCAGTACTTC. As protein: CASSIGHGSYEQYF. The chain carries TRBV10-1 and TRBJ2-7, with D maybe TRBD1 (5 bases). Germline loops: CDR1 WNHNN, CDR2 SYGVQD (reference sequence). V shed 5 bases and J shed 1 base, with 12 bases lying between them. This CDR3 spans 14 amino acids.